The following is a T cell receptor beta chain sequence with its context. Reverse transcription of approximately 500 ng total RNA with a constant-region primer produced TCR beta cDNA. Slightly modified ARM-PCR served as the procedure for the TCR beta libraries. These libraries came from three rounds of nested multiplex PCR. A C-beta reverse primer was combined with TRBV1-TRBV30 forward primers in the first two PCR rounds, and each round had 9 to 10 cycles. TCRdb independently ran MiXCR on the multiplex PCR reads; one entry per CDR3 protein. The table has 100,000 to 150,000 distinct CDR3 sequences, 64% seen once. These data are taken from a study of tumor-infiltrating lymphocytes in primary liver carcinoma. Germline CDR1 and CDR2: MGHRA and YSYEKL. The CDR3 length is 16 residues. Trimming took 3 bases from V and 6 from J; bases not matched to a gene: 12. Starting material for RNA and DNA co-extraction consisted of about 20-33 mg of unsorted bulk tissue.

This sequence was found in an older woman with primary liver carcinoma and hepatitis B virus infection. Material for sequencing was liver tumor tissue from sampling region 3. Subset here: tumor region T3, left-lateral pole. This chain links TRBV4-1 with TRBJ2-3, with 7 bases aligning to TRBD2. The CDR3 coding sequence is TGCGCCAGCAGCCAGGCGGGACTATCGAATACGGATACGCAGTATTTT. Its protein product is CASSQAGLSNTDTQYF.